The source of this T cell receptor beta chain is a study of blood T cells in healthy people across ages. Sample-barcoded 5' priming and a J-beta primer mix drove a second PCR of roughly 6 to 12 cycles. All samples yielded 3 million or more CDR3-containing paired-end reads. MiXCR, applied by TCRdb to the 5' RACE reads, yields one record per CDR3 protein. Among about 670,000 distinct CDR3 sequences, more than 45% were seen once, and the ten largest hold about 13%. Study-level findings and limits: Unsorted PBMCs blocked a conclusive comparison of naive and antigen-experienced cells. Whereas aged donors had fewer naive CD4+ cells, long-lived donors had more of them and higher diversity.

As for this clonotype: What it recognizes is unknown. A clone one base away is much larger, so this may be a read error.

This CDR3 has 15 residues. Per germline, CDR1 KGHSH and CDR2 LQKENI. Peripheral blood from each donor was collected in a volume of approximately 9.2 milliliters. The sequencing sample was made of blood. The gene calls are TRBV18 and TRBJ2-3; 10 nucleotides align to TRBD1. This clonotype was sampled from a woman of 80 years or more in good health. CDR3 in amino acids: CASSSGTGDTGTQYF. As DNA, the CDR3 is TGTGCCAGCTCGTCCGGGACAGGGGACACAGGTACGCAGTATTTT.